This T cell receptor (beta chain) was captured by sequencing in a study of somatic mutations in cytotoxic T cells in rheumatoid arthritis. Study-level results: Rising age went with increasing CD8+ clonality in rheumatoid arthritis patients; healthy controls showed no such increase. The modest underrepresentation of TRBV07 observed in rheumatoid arthritis patients was not subjected to multiple-comparison adjustment. There was no significant difference in CD8+ T-cell clonality between rheumatoid arthritis patients and age-matched healthy controls.

Concerning this clone itself: What it recognizes is unknown.

The CDR3 has 17 amino acids. Germline loops: CDR1 SGHNT, CDR2 YENEEA. Isolation of CD4+ and CD8+ cells used positive magnetic bead selection, with purity checked by flow cytometry. Data came from immunoSEQ multiplex PCR; TCRdb stores just in-frame clones and leaves some out. The table lists 15,000 to 25,000 clones, over 75% of them singletons. The TCR comes from a woman aged 50 to 60 in good health. Sequencing was carried out using CD8+ T cells sorted from blood. The chain links TRBV11-3 to TRBJ2-5, with 8 bases lining up with TRBD2. The DNA end lines up better with TRBJ2-7; the J call may be wrong. Written as DNA, the CDR3 is TGTGCCAGCAGCTTAGACCCCAGCGGGGGCTCCCTCTACGAGCAGTACTTC. Amino acid sequence: CASSLDPSGGSLYEQYF.